The 4 T cell receptor beta chains below all came from one sample that was sequenced in a study of cytomegalovirus exposure and HLA in healthy donors. PCR involved 60 Vbeta and 13 Jbeta primers. The assay was immunoSEQ multiplex PCR, and TCRdb's table has in-frame clones only and misses some. The sample comprises about 150,000 clones, 60% to 80% of which are singletons, and roughly 0.68% rests with the top ten. The sequencing input was PBMCs. The source of these receptors is a male donor in good health and CMV-seronegative.

The chain joins TRBV7-2 to TRBJ1-5, with D possibly matching TRBD1 (5 bases). Trimming cost V 8 bases and J 0 bases, with 14 bases left between them. The germline CDR1 and CDR2 sequences are SGHTA and FQGNSA. The CDR3 totals 15 residues. CDR3 bases: TGTGCCAGCTCTGGGGCCCCCTATAGCAATCAGCCCCAGCATTTT. Residues: CASSGAPYSNQPQHF.

This chain connects TRBV18 to TRBJ1-1, with TRBD1 as a possible D gene (5 bases). The CDR3 extends over 14 amino acids. V lost 3 bases and J 2 bases, leaving 10 bases between the germline ends. The germline V gene has CDR1 KGHSH and CDR2 LQKENI. Here the CDR3 DNA reads TGTGCCAGCTCACCTATGACAGTAAACACTGAAGCTTTCTTT. It translates to CASSPMTVNTEAFF.

The CDR3 sequence is CASSRDTGSYTF. The CDR3 nucleotides read TGTGCCAGCAGTCGGGACACCGGAAGCTACACCTTC. The V and J genes are TRBV6-5 and TRBJ1-2; maybe TRBD1 (6 bases). Looked up from germline, CDR1 is MNHEY and CDR2 is SVGAGI. Trimming cost V 5 bases and J 9 bases, with 13 bases left between them. The CDR3 has 12 amino acids.

The rearrangement joins TRBV19 to TRBJ2-1; 7 bases align to TRBD1. The junction had 4 bases not matched to a gene; V was cut back by 5 bases and J by 0 bases. This CDR3 is built from 15 residues. CDR1 and CDR2 from the germline V gene are LNHDA and SQIVND (reference sequence). CDR3 residues: CASSPTGSSYNEQFF. The CDR3 nucleotides are TGTGCCAGTAGTCCGACAGGGAGCTCCTACAATGAGCAGTTCTTC.